This record covers a single TCR beta chain. Its antigen is currently not known. Within one base of it there is no much larger clone, and no base qualities were kept. This entry is derived from a study (dated by TCRdb to about 2016). Its CDR3 holds 18 amino acids, cysteine through phenylalanine. Of the read, only the CDR3 DNA is kept; its 54 bases are in frame from base 1. As encoded in the germline V gene (reference sequence), CDR1 is MNHEY while CDR2 is SMNVEV. V loses 2 bases at its end and J loses 3 bases; junction bases beyond the gene matches: 9. The method was RT-PCR. Sequencing took place on an Illumina MiSeq. TCRdb applied fastp at Q25 and MiXCR to the public reads, then kept only in-frame beta chains. Identical CDR3 proteins give one entry, which carries the most common genes and DNA. The sample data list hundreds of thousands of distinct CDR3 sequences, and 14% of these were observed just once. The top ten clones comprise roughly 3.6% of the sample.

The chain is encoded by TRBV27 joined to TRBJ2-3; TRBD2 aligns with 12 central bases. Sequencing was carried out using memory CD4+ T cells from blood. This TCR derives from a female donor in good health, serving as a healthy control. The CDR3 in this case is CASSLISPLAGGTDTQYF. The bases are TGTGCCAGCAGTTTAATCAGCCCGCTAGCGGGAGGGACAGATACGCAGTATTTT.